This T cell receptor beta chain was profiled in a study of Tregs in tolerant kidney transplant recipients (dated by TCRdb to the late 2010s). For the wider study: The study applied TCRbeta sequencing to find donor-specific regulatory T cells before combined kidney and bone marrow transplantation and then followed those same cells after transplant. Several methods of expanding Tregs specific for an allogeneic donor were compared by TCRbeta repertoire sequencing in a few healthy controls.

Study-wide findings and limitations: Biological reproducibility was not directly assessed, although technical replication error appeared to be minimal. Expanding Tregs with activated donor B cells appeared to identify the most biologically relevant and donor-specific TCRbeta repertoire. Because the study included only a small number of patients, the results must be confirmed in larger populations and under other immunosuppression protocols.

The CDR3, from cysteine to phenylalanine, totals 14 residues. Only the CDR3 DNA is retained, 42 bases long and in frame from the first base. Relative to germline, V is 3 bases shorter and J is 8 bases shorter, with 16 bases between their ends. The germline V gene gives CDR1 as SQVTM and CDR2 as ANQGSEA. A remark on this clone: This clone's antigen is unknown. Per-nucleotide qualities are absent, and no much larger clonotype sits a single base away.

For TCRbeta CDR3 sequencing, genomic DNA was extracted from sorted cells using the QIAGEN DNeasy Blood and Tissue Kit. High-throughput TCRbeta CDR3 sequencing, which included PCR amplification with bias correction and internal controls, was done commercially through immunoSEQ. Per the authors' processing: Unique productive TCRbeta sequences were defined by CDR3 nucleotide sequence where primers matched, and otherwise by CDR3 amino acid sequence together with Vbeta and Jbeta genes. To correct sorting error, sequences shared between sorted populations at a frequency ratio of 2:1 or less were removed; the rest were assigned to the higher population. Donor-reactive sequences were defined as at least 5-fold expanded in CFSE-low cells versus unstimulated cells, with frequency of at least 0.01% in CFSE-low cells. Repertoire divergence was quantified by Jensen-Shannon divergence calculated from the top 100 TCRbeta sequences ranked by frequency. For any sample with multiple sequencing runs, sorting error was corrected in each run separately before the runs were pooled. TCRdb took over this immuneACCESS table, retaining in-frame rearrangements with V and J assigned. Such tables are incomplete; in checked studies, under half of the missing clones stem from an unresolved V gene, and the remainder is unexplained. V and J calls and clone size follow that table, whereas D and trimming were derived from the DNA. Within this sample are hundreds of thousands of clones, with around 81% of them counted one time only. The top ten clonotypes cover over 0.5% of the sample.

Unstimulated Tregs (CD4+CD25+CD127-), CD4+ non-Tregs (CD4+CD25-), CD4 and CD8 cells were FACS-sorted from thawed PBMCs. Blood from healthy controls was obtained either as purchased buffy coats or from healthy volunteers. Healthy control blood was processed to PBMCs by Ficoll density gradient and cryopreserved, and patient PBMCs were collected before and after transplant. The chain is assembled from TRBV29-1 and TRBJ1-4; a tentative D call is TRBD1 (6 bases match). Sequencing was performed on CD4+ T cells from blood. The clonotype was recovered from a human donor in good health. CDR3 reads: CSVEWGAGNEKLFF. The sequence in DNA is TGCAGCGTTGAGTGGGGGGCAGGTAACGAAAAACTGTTTTTT.